This record looks at one T cell receptor (beta chain) sequence and its context. The antigen it recognizes is unknown. Base qualities were left out, and no much larger clone turns up one base away. In light of the paper, this sample's time point label describes: baseline before first vaccination. Vaccinee samples came from UK trials COV001 and COV002, including a single-blind randomized controlled phase 2/3 trial of AZD1222 (ChAdOx1 nCoV-19) in healthy adults. Trial participant PBMC samples were collected at day 0 and day 28 after the second dose for TCRbeta chain sequencing. The CDR3 contains 19 residues, cysteine and phenylalanine counted. The kept DNA is CDR3 alone, 57 bases in frame from the first base. CDR1 is given as SGHVS and CDR2 as FQNEAQ, both from the germline V gene. After removal of 2 bases from V and 1 base from J, the junction retains 13 bases not matched to a gene. The CDR3 regions of human TCRbeta chains were analyzed by immunosequencing. The authors' analysis ran thus. TCRs in the repertoires were compared against a reference library of SARS-CoV-2-specific TCRs that had been generated with the MIRA antigen-specificity platform. Breadth was defined as the fraction of unique TCRs that were SARS-CoV-2-associated, and depth was defined as the fraction of total T cells that were SARS-CoV-2-associated. Each spike-specific TCR was assigned to its reactive spike region and to a CD4 or CD8 class using the MIRA data. Log10-transformed breadth and depth values were compared by one-way ANOVA with Sidak's multiple comparisons tests. Entries here come from immuneACCESS through TCRdb and include only in-frame sequences with V and J called. Some clones fail to appear in such tables; in the studies checked, an unresolved V gene covers under half of the shortfall, and the cause of the remainder is unknown. V, J and clone size are those of that table, while D and trimming were read from the DNA. Recorded for this sample are about 120,000 clones; 85% to 90% of them occurred a single time. About 10% of the sample goes to the ten largest clones.

The sample is drawn from a study of T cell responses to AZD1222 COVID-19 vaccine (TCRdb year 2021). Regarding the complete study: Because spike-specific TCR depth and breadth did not differ between the two schedules, AZD1222 recipients who got a second dose at roughly 4 weeks were pooled with those who got a second dose at roughly 12 weeks. TCR sequencing covered more than 230 trial participants: about 210 given two doses of AZD1222 and 26 given two doses of MenACWY control vaccine. Trial participants were enrolled into age subgroups of 18-55, 56-69 and 70-plus years, which contained about 150, 28 and 57 TCR-sequenced participants, respectively.

What the work shows at the level of the full study, not this receptor alone: After two AZD1222 doses, both the breadth and the depth of spike-specific TCRs were significantly higher than at day 0 and than in MenACWY recipients. Because no day 14 peak-response samples were available, the repertoires could be characterized only after the peak T cell response. Participants were mostly white British, with more females than males. The authors suggested clonal diversity may have been underestimated. Epitopes outside the regions mutated in the B.1.351 and B.1.1.7 variants were reportedly recognized by nearly half of the unique spike-specific TCRs. The 56-69-year group was small, and its depth increase did not reach significance, likely because of low power. The vaccine-associated CD4 TCRs covered the entire spike protein, and the dominant responses fell in regions 160-218 and 743-854. Conclusions about previously exposed vaccinees were limited because only six or seven AZD1222 recipients were SARS-CoV-2 seropositive at baseline.

Sequencing used peripheral blood, obtained on day 0 of AZD1222 vaccination. The receptor was isolated from an adult in good health. Recombination linked TRBV7-8 to TRBJ1-3; 8 bases in the middle match TRBD1. The base sequence is TGTGCCAGCAGCTTAAAAGGGTATCGGCAGGGGGCATCTGGAAACACCATATATTTT. It encodes CASSLKGYRQGASGNTIYF.